This is a list of T cell receptor beta chains from one sample in a study of T cells in Graves' hyperthyroidism and ophthalmopathy. TCRdb re-called the multiplex PCR reads through MiXCR, storing one row per CDR3 protein. In the table there are fewer than 700,000 distinct CDR3 sequences, under 20% of which are singletons. Source material: blood. The receptors derive from a woman between 25 and 40 years old with Graves' hyperthyroidism. CDR3s include the opening cysteine and the closing phenylalanine or tryptophan. Fields, in order: D gene, J gene, clone size, V gene, CDR3 DNA, CDR3 protein. A D gene is named only where the DNA matches it firmly. Expanded clones are given a class, and other clones once, few, many or no size at all.

>-|TRBJ2-7|many|TRBV5-1
TGCGCCAGCAGCTACCCGGGACACGGCAGCGAGCAGTACTTC
CASSYPGHGSEQYF
>-|TRBJ2-1|many|TRBV7-9
TGTGCCAGCAGCTCCGACGGGTACAATGAGCAGTTCTTC
CASSSDGYNEQFF
>-|TRBJ1-5|-|TRBV7-9
TGTGCCAGCAGCTTTGGTATTCGGAATCAGCCCCAGCATTTT
CASSFGIRNQPQHF
>-|TRBJ2-5|-|TRBV5-1
TGCGCCAGCAGCTTGGTTCGACTAGTTAATGGAGAGACCCAGTACTTC
CASSLVRLVNGETQYF
>-|TRBJ1-1|-|TRBV25-1
TGTGCCAGCAGAAACAGTGTCCAGCCTGAAGTTTTTGAAGCTTTCTTT
CASRNSVQPEVFEAFF
>TRBD2|TRBJ2-3|few|TRBV6-1
TGTGCCAGCAGAAATAGCGGGGTGCTGAGTACGCAGTATTTT
CASRNSGVLSTQYF
>TRBD2|TRBJ2-1|many|TRBV10-3
TGTGCCATCAGTGAGGGGGGTCGAGCGGGGGCCTCCTACAATGAGCAGTTCTTC
CAISEGGRAGASYNEQFF
>TRBD2|TRBJ2-3|many|TRBV7-2
TGTGCCAGCAGCCAAAATGGACTAGCGGACACAGATACGCAGTATTTT
CASSQNGLADTDTQYF
>-|TRBJ2-3|-|TRBV6-5
TGTGCCAGCAGTTTAGGTCCCTCTAGCACAGATACGCAGTATTTT
CASSLGPSSTDTQYF
>-|TRBJ2-5|-|TRBV5-1
TGCGCCAGCAGGGCGGGGTTCCAAGAGACCCAGTACTTC
CASRAGFQETQYF
>-|TRBJ1-2|-|TRBV20-1
TGCAGTGCTAGGCAAGCTCGAAATGGCTACACCTTC
CSARQARNGYTF
>-|TRBJ2-6|many|TRBV27
TGTGCCAGCAGGCACCGGGACCGCCTTAACGTCCTGACTTTC
CASRHRDRLNVLTF
>-|TRBJ1-2|many|TRBV6-6
TGTGCCAGCAGTTACTGGGACTCCAGAGGGGCCTATGGCTACACCTTC
CASSYWDSRGAYGYTF
>-|TRBJ1-3|few|TRBV7-2
TGTGCCAGCAGCCCCTCCTGGGGGATTACCTCTGGAAACACCATATATTTT
CASSPSWGITSGNTIYF
>-|TRBJ1-1|-|TRBV6-1
TGTGCCAGCAGTCGGGCAGGATGGACTGAAGCTTTCTTT
CASSRAGWTEAFF
>TRBD2|TRBJ2-1|few|TRBV6-2/TRBV6-3
TGTGCCAGCTCTTACCCTAGCGGGTCCTACAATGAGCAGTTCTTC
CASSYPSGSYNEQFF
>-|TRBJ2-7|few|TRBV19
TGTGCCAGTAGTATCACGCAGGGCTTCTACGAGCAGTACTTC
CASSITQGFYEQYF
>TRBD2|TRBJ2-1|-|TRBV4-3
TGCGCCAGCAGCCCGGCCACTAGCGGAAACAATGAGCAGTTCTTC
CASSPATSGNNEQFF
>-|TRBJ1-3|once|TRBV7-2
TGTGCCAGCAGCCCACAAGCGGACTCTGGAAACACCATATATTTT
CASSPQADSGNTIYF
>-|TRBJ1-2|-|TRBV6-7
TGTGCCAGCAGTTACTGCTCGGGGGATCGATATGGCTACACCTTC
CASSYCSGDRYGYTF
>TRBD1|TRBJ2-1|many|TRBV18
TGTGCCAGCTCAAGTACAGGGGTGGATGAGCAGTTCTTC
CASSSTGVDEQFF
>TRBD1|TRBJ1-1|many|TRBV11-2
TGTGCCAGCAGCTTAGATCCACGGACAGGGGCTTTCTTT
CASSLDPRTGAFF
>TRBD1|TRBJ2-7|many|TRBV30
TGTGCCTGGAGTCCTTCCGGGACAGGGGGATACGAGCAGTACTTC
CAWSPSGTGGYEQYF
>-|TRBJ2-1|many|TRBV3-1
TGTGCCAGCAGCCAAGATCTTAGAGCCAATGAGCAGTTCTTC
CASSQDLRANEQFF
>-|TRBJ1-2|-|TRBV7-2
TGTGCCAGCAGCCTTAACAGTGACTATGGCTACACCTTC
CASSLNSDYGYTF
>-|TRBJ2-3|many|TRBV18
TGTGCCAGCTCACCGGCTAGCGCGGGAAGTACGCAGTATTTT
CASSPASAGSTQYF
>-|TRBJ2-1|many|TRBV27
TGTGCCAGCAGGGAGGATTTCAGCTCCTACAATGAGCAGTTCTTC
CASREDFSSYNEQFF
>-|TRBJ1-4|-|TRBV5-1
TGCGCCAGCAGCGTATACCCGGGGGACAATGAAAAACTGTTTTTT
CASSVYPGDNEKLFF
>-|TRBJ2-1|few|TRBV20-1
TGCAGTGCTGGCAGGGTCGGGGAGCAGTTCTTC
CSAGRVGEQFF
>-|TRBJ2-2|-|TRBV2
TGTGCCAGCAGTGAAATACAGTACACCGGGGAGCTGTTTTTT
CASSEIQYTGELFF
>-|TRBJ2-5|few|TRBV20-1
TGCAGTGTCTCGAGACGCCCCGGGACTGGGGGGGAGACCCAGTACTTC
CSVSRRPGTGGETQYF
>TRBD2|TRBJ2-3|few|TRBV20-1
TGCAGTGCTAGAGTCCCACTAGCGGGAACTGATACGCAGTATTTT
CSARVPLAGTDTQYF
>TRBD2|TRBJ2-7|many|TRBV20-1
TGCAGTGCTAGAGATTTGGACCACCGTGCTAGCGGGAGTTCCTACGAGCAGTACTTC
CSARDLDHRASGSSYEQYF
>-|TRBJ1-5|many|TRBV5-6
TGTGCCAGCAGCCTGTCGGAATTCAATCAGCCCCAGCATTTT
CASSLSEFNQPQHF
>TRBD1|TRBJ1-4|few|TRBV6-1
TGTGCCAGCAAGAATGACAGGGGAGGAGAAAAACTGTTTTTT
CASKNDRGGEKLFF
>-|TRBJ2-2|many|TRBV12-3/TRBV12-4
TGTGCCAGCAGTTTTAGGAGGGCCGGGGAGCTGTTTTTT
CASSFRRAGELFF
>-|TRBJ1-4|few|TRBV14
TGTGCCAGCAGCCAAGAACCTGTGCCTGTTGAAAAACTGTTTTTT
CASSQEPVPVEKLFF